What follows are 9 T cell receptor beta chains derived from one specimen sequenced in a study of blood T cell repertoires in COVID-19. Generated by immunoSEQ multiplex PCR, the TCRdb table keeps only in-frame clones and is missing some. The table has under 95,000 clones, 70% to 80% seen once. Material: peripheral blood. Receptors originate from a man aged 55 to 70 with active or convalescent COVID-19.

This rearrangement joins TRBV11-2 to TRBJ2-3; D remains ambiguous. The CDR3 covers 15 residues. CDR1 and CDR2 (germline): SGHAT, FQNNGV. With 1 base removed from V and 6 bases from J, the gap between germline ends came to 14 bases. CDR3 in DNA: TGTGCCAGCAGCTTAGCCTTCTCTAGTGGCGATACGCAGTATTTT. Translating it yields CASSLAFSSGDTQYF.

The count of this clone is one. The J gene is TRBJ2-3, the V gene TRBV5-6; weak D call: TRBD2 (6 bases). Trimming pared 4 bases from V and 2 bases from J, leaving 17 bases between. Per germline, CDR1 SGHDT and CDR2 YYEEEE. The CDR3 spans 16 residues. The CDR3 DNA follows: TGTGCCAGCAGCAAAACTAGCAACCTGATCACAGATACGCAGTATTTT. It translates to CASSKTSNLITDTQYF. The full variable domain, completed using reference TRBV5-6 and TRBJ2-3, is DAGVTQSPTHLIKTRGQQVTLRCSPKSGHDTVSWYQQALGQGPQFIFQYYEEEERQRGNFPDRFSGHQFPNYSSELNVNALLLGDSALYLCASSKTSNLITDTQYFGPGTRLTVL.

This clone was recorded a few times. The CDR3 spells CASSWTAPTYEQYF. In DNA form, the CDR3 reads TGCGCCAGCAGCTGGACAGCTCCGACCTACGAGCAGTACTTC. This rearrangement joins TRBV5-1 to TRBJ2-7; D perhaps matches TRBD1 (6 bases). The V end was cut by 3 bases, the J end by 2 bases, with 12 bases between. The CDR3 has 14 amino acids. In germline, CDR1 is SGHRS, CDR2 YFSETQ.

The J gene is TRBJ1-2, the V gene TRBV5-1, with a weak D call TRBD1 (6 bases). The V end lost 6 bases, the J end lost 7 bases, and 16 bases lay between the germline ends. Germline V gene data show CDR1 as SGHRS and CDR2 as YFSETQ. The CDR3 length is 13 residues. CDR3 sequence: CASIGQTAGGYTF. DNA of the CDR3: TGCGCCAGCATCGGACAGACGGCAGGTGGCTACACCTTC.

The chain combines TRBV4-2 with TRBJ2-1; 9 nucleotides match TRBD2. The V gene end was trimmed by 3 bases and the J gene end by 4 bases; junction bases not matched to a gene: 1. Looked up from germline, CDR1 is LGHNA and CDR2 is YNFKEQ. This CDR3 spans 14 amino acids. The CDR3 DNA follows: TGTGCCAGCAGCCAGAGCGGGGGGTACAATGAGCAGTTCTTC. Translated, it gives CASSQSGGYNEQFF.

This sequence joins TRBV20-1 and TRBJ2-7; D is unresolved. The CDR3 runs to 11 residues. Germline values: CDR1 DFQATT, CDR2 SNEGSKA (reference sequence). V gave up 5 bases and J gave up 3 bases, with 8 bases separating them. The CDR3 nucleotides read TGCAGTGCTTCTTCGAGCTACGAGCAGTACTTC. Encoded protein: CSASSSYEQYF.

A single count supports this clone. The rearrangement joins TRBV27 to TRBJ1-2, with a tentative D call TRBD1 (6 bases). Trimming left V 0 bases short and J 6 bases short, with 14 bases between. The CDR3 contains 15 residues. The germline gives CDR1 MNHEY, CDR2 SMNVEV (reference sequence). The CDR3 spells CASSLSWTDSNGYTF. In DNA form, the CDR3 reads TGTGCCAGCAGTTTATCATGGACAGACTCAAATGGCTACACCTTC.

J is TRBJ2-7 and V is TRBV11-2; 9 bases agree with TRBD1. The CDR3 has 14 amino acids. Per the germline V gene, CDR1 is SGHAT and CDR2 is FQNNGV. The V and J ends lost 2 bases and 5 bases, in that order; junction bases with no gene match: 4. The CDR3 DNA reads TGTGCCAGCAGCTTATCGACAGGGGGGGACGAGCAGTACTTC. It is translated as CASSLSTGGDEQYF.

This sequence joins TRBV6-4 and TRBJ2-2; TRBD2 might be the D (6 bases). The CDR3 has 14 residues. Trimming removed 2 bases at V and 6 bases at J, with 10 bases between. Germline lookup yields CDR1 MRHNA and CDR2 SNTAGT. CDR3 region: CASSDIGGAGELFF. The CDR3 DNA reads TGTGCCAGCAGTGACATCGGGGGTGCCGGGGAGCTGTTTTTT.